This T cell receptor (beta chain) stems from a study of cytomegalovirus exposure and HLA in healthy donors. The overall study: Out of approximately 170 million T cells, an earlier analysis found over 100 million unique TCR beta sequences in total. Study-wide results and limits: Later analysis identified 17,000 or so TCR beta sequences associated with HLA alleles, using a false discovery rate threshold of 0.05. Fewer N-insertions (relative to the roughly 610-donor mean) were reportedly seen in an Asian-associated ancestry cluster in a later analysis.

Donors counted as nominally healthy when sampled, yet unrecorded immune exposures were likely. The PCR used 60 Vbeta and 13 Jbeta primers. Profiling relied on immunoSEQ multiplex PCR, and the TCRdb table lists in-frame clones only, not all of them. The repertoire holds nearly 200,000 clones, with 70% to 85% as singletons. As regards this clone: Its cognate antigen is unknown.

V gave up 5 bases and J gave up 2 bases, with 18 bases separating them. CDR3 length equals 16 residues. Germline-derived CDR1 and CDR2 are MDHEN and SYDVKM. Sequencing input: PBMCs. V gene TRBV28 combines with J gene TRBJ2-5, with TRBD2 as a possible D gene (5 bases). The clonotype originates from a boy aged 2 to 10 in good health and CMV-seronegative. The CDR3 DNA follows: TGTGCCAGCAGTCTAAGGACTCCCGGGCTTCAAGAGACCCAGTACTTC. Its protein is CASSLRTPGLQETQYF. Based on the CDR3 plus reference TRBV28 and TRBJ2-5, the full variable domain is DVKVTQSSRYLVKRTGEKVFLECVQDMDHENMFWYRQDPGLGLRLIYFSYDVKMKEKGDIPEGYSVSREKKERFSLILESASTNQTSMYLCASSLRTPGLQETQYFGPGTRLLVL.